These T cell receptor beta chains were read from a single sample in a study of blood T cell repertoires in COVID-19. The repertoire was sequenced with immunoSEQ multiplex PCR; TCRdb's copy has only in-frame clones and lacks some. This table has roughly 140,000 clones, around four fifths appearing once. Sequencing was carried out using PBMCs or T cells enriched from blood (not recorded which). Every receptor here comes from a woman aged 40 to 55 who had recovered from COVID-19. Both conserved end residues are part of each CDR3.

V	J	CDR3
TRBV6-5	TRBJ2-5	CASSPPGVQETQYF
TRBV6-5	TRBJ1-2	CATTGRVRGYTF
TRBV2	TRBJ2-2	CATLARGNGELFF
TRBV27	TRBJ1-2	CASSPRGSNYGYTF
TRBV15	TRBJ1-1	CATSTVQGGTEAFF
TRBV9	TRBJ2-3	CASSPGLAGGYTQYF
TRBV5-1	TRBJ2-1	CASSLGLRGGVGNEQFF
TRBV5-1	TRBJ2-2	CASSYGQRANTGELFF
TRBV30	TRBJ2-3	CASEGRLARSTDTQYF
TRBV7-6	TRBJ2-3	CASSRSGGNTDTQYF
TRBV24-1	TRBJ1-5	CATSDGDPGQGCNQPQHF
TRBV12-5	TRBJ2-1	CASGRDSNEQFF
TRBV9	TRBJ2-7	CASSVGGVSYEQYF
TRBV6-4	TRBJ2-3	CASRTSGTDTQYF
TRBV3-1/TRBV3-2	TRBJ1-6	CASSLKDSSSYNSPLHF
TRBV5-1	TRBJ1-1	CASSLKRSTGRTEAFF
TRBV19	TRBJ2-7	CASSGTVTREQYF
TRBV27	TRBJ1-4	CASSPNINEKLFF
TRBV7-9	TRBJ2-7	CASSLKPGLAEYEQYF
TRBV2	TRBJ2-2	CARQTGDTGELFF
TRBV9	TRBJ1-2	CASSPGQFGTHYGYTF
TRBV19	TRBJ1-6	CASSISVRRDRGSPLHF
TRBV5-4	TRBJ2-1	CASSRDSSSYNEQFF
TRBV15	TRBJ2-5	CATSRDHRGETQYF
TRBV11-2	TRBJ2-7	CASTPSRGFYEQYF
TRBV29-1	TRBJ2-1	CSVDKDSPYNEQFF
TRBV19	TRBJ2-3	CASIPSATRVYTDTQYF
TRBV2	TRBJ1-2	CASSEKGFDYGYTF
TRBV5-8	TRBJ1-2	CASSLTVSSYGYTF
TRBV5-1	TRBJ2-7	CASSLGQSGAYEQYF
TRBV5-4	TRBJ2-7	CASSLEGGGREQYF
TRBV15	TRBJ1-5	CATSRERTINQPQHF
TRBV3-1/TRBV3-2	TRBJ2-5	CASSQLLGGVQETQYF
TRBV3-1/TRBV3-2	TRBJ2-7	CASSPIRQDNEQYF
TRBV7-3	TRBJ2-1	CASSLGRNNEQFF
TRBV7-6	TRBJ1-5	CASSFNSNQPQHF
TRBV19	TRBJ2-2	CASSISPLAGGHGGELFF
TRBV27	TRBJ2-5	CASSDSQGWETQYF
TRBV5-5	TRBJ2-3	CASSQGLALGADTQYF
TRBV28	TRBJ1-5	CASNVPGVVDQPQHF
TRBV19	TRBJ1-4	CASSTSDALFF
TRBV5-1	TRBJ2-7	CASSLYDYYEQYF
TRBV4-1	TRBJ2-7	CASSLIKAGNPYEQYF
TRBV5-4	TRBJ1-4	CASSPGGTNEKLFF
TRBV4-1	TRBJ2-2	CASSPGTANTGELFF
TRBV5-1	TRBJ2-1	CASSLNRGRNEQFF